Listed below are T cell receptor beta chains from one sample, sequenced in a study of blood T cell repertoires in COVID-19. Sequencing used immunoSEQ multiplex PCR; TCRdb keeps in-frame clones, though not all of them. Among about 200,000 clones listed, over 60% were seen once. Sequencing used peripheral blood. These receptors were taken from a woman between 65 and 79 years old with acute or convalescent COVID-19. Both conserved end residues are part of each CDR3. D genes are given only for firm matches. Clone size is stated in some rows and not others, as once, few, many or a class when expanded.

>TRBJ2-2|TRBV9|NA|NA
TGTGCCAGCAGCTCTCCCGGGCCCCGGGACGGGGAGCTGTTTTTT
CASSSPGPRDGELFF
>TRBJ1-1|TRBV30|NA|TRBD1
TGTGCCTGGGACAGGGTGGGGGGCACTGAAGCTTTCTTT
CAWDRVGGTEAFF
>TRBJ1-1|TRBV10-3|NA|TRBD1
TGTGCCATCAGTGAGTCTGCCAGGGGGGCTGCTGAAGCTTTCTTT
CAISESARGAAEAFF
>TRBJ1-1|TRBV9|NA|TRBD1
TGTGCCAGCAGCCCTCAGACAGGGATGAACACTGAAGCTTTCTTT
CASSPQTGMNTEAFF
>TRBJ2-1|TRBV10-1|NA|TRBD2
TGCGCCAGCAGTGATAGCGGGGGTTCCTACAATGAGCAGTTCTTC
CASSDSGGSYNEQFF
>TRBJ1-1|TRBV5-4|NA|NA
TGTGCCAGCAGCTTCCTCCAAACACCCCAGTCTGAAGCTTTCTTT
CASSFLQTPQSEAFF
>TRBJ1-2|TRBV6-4|NA|NA
TGTGCCAGCAGTGAGGAACAGGGTCAAAACTATGGCTACACCTTC
CASSEEQGQNYGYTF
>TRBJ2-1|TRBV5-1|NA|TRBD2
TGCGCCAGCAGCTCGGCGGGGGGCGGGGCAGCCTACAATGAGCAGTTCTTC
CASSSAGGGAAYNEQFF
>TRBJ1-4|TRBV3-1/TRBV3-2|NA|TRBD1
TGTGCCAGCAGCCAAGGTTTCGGACAGGGCCAGAATGAAAAACTGTTTTTT
CASSQGFGQGQNEKLFF
>TRBJ2-7|TRBV6-2/TRBV6-3|NA|NA
TGTGCCAGCAGCCCCGAAGTGGGGGGGGCCATTACCCACGAGCAGTACTTC
CASSPEVGGAITHEQYF
>TRBJ2-3|TRBV24-1|NA|NA
TGTGCCACCTCCAGGGGTTTGGCTAGCACAGATACGCAGTATTTT
CATSRGLASTDTQYF
>TRBJ2-3|TRBV11-2|once|TRBD2
TGTGCCAGCAGCGTTAGCCCGGGACTAGCGGGGGCAGATACGCAGTATTTT
CASSVSPGLAGADTQYF
>TRBJ2-3|TRBV5-1|NA|TRBD1
TGCGCCAGCAGGGGGGACAGGGTAATCGCAGATACGCAGTATTTT
CASRGDRVIADTQYF
>TRBJ1-4|TRBV18|NA|NA
TGTGCCAGCTCACCTACAGTGCTTAATGAAAAACTGTTTTTT
CASSPTVLNEKLFF
>TRBJ1-2|TRBV6-5|NA|TRBD1
TGTGCCAGCAGTTTACAGGGGGGAGCCGATGGCTACACCTTC
CASSLQGGADGYTF
>TRBJ1-1|TRBV19|once|TRBD1
TGTGCCAGTAGGTTACAGGGGTACAACACTGAAGCTTTCTTT
CASRLQGYNTEAFF
>TRBJ2-5|TRBV6-2/TRBV6-3|NA|NA
TGTGCCAGCAGTTCCTGGACGGGGGAGACCCAGTACTTC
CASSSWTGETQYF
>TRBJ2-7|TRBV12-5|NA|NA
TGTGCTAGTGGTTTGTCTCCGGGGGGCGCGGGCGTCGCCTACGAGCAGTACTTC
CASGLSPGGAGVAYEQYF
>TRBJ1-2|TRBV5-6|NA|NA
TGTGCCAGCAGCTATCCAGGGAACTATGGCTACACCTTC
CASSYPGNYGYTF
>TRBJ2-7|TRBV6-2/TRBV6-3|NA|NA
TGTGCCAGCAGTTATGTTAGGCGAGCTGGGTTGGGAGGGTACTTC
CASSYVRRAGLGGYF
>TRBJ2-2|TRBV10-3|NA|TRBD2
TGTGCCATTTCTAGCGGGGGAGGGGACACCGGGGAGCTGTTTTTT
CAISSGGGDTGELFF
>TRBJ2-3|TRBV6-6|NA|TRBD2
TGTGCCAGCCGGGAAAGTAGCGGGGCAGATACGCAGTATTTT
CASRESSGADTQYF
>TRBJ1-3|TRBV6-1|few|TRBD1
TGTGCCAGCAGTGAAAGGGGGACAGCTAAAAACACCATATATTTT
CASSERGTAKNTIYF
>TRBJ2-5|TRBV4-3|once|TRBD2
TGCGCCAGCAGCCAAGATGGTGGGGCTAGCGGGGGCCTGTCCCCAGAGACCCAGTACTTC
CASSQDGGASGGLSPETQYF
>TRBJ2-6|TRBV4-3|NA|NA
TGCGCCAGCAGCCCTAGAAACCCTGGGGCCAACGTCCTGACTTTC
CASSPRNPGANVLTF
>TRBJ2-1|TRBV5-6|NA|NA
TGTGCCAGCAGCTTCCGGGACACTCTCAATGAGCAGTTCTTC
CASSFRDTLNEQFF
>TRBJ2-1|TRBV24-1|NA|TRBD1
TGTGCCACCAGCCACGACAGGGGACGGCAGTTCTTC
CATSHDRGRQFF
>TRBJ2-2|TRBV5-1|few|NA
TGCGCCAGCACGCCGCAGCCGCAGGGGTCGGGGACCGGGGAGCTGTTTTTT
CASTPQPQGSGTGELFF
>TRBJ1-4|TRBV19|few|NA
TGTGCCAGTAGTATCGGCCAGGGTGGAGAAAAACTGTTTTTT
CASSIGQGGEKLFF
>TRBJ1-1|TRBV19|NA|NA
TGTGCCACAGGAGAAGGGGACTTCACTGAAGCTTTCTTT
CATGEGDFTEAFF
>TRBJ2-6|TRBV2|once|TRBD1
TGTGCCAGCAGTGTGGGACAGAGGGCTCTCTCTGGGGCCAACGTCCTGACTTTC
CASSVGQRALSGANVLTF
>TRBJ2-5|TRBV10-3|NA|NA
TGTGCCATCAGTGACAGGGTCCAAGAGACCCAGTACTTC
CAISDRVQETQYF
>TRBJ2-4|TRBV20-1|NA|NA
TGCAGTGCTAGTCTGGCGGGGGGCGGAGGGGGCCCGCGGGCCAAAAACATTCAGTACTTC
CSASLAGGGGGPRAKNIQYF
>TRBJ2-7|TRBV3-1/TRBV3-2|NA|NA
TGTGCCAGCAGCCAAGATCCTGGGGCTCACGGCCACGAGCAGTACTTC
CASSQDPGAHGHEQYF
>TRBJ2-3|TRBV28|NA|TRBD1
TGTGCCAGCAGCCTCGGACAGGGAGGCGGTACGCAGTATTTT
CASSLGQGGGTQYF
>TRBJ2-5|TRBV6-5|NA|TRBD2
TGTGCCAGCAGTTACACGAGGACTAGGCGGGGAGAGACCCAGTACTTC
CASSYTRTRRGETQYF
>TRBJ2-7|TRBV19|NA|NA
TGTGCCAGTAGTCCAACAGGAGCCTACGAGCAGTACTTC
CASSPTGAYEQYF
>TRBJ2-5|TRBV9|NA|NA
TGTGCCAGCAGCGTAGATGTTACAGGGCCAAAAACCCAGTACTTC
CASSVDVTGPKTQYF
>TRBJ2-1|TRBV5-1|many|NA
TGCGCCAGCAGCTTGGGCCGAAACAACAATGAGCAGTTCTTC
CASSLGRNNNEQFF
>TRBJ2-2|TRBV19|NA|TRBD2
TGTGCCGTGACTAGCGGGGGTAGCACCGGGGAGCTGTTTTTT
CAVTSGGSTGELFF
>TRBJ2-1|TRBV7-2|NA|TRBD2
TGTGCCAGCAAACTAAGGTCAGCGGGGGGCCTATTCTACAATGAGCAGTTCTTC
CASKLRSAGGLFYNEQFF
>TRBJ1-1|TRBV6-2/TRBV6-3|NA|TRBD1
TGTGCCAGCAGTACTGGACAGGGGAGGTCTGAAGCTTTCTTT
CASSTGQGRSEAFF
>TRBJ2-2|TRBV9|once|TRBD1
TGTGCCAGCAGCGTAGTTGGGGGGACAGGGGCGAACACCGGGGAGCTGTTTTTT
CASSVVGGTGANTGELFF
>TRBJ2-5|TRBV5-5|NA|TRBD1
TGTGCCAGCAGTAGTGGACAGGGAGCCGTCCAGACCCAGTACTTC
CASSSGQGAVQTQYF
>TRBJ2-1|TRBV4-1|NA|TRBD2
TGCGCCAGCACCCTAACTAGCGGGGGGCCCTACTCCTTAAACAATGAGCAGTTCTTC
CASTLTSGGPYSLNNEQFF
>TRBJ2-2|TRBV6-5|once|NA
TGTGCCAGCGGCCGGCAGGACACCGGGGAGCTGTTTTTT
CASGRQDTGELFF
>TRBJ2-7|TRBV10-2|NA|NA
TGCGCCAGCAGTGAGACTAGCCCCTACGAGCAGTACTTC
CASSETSPYEQYF
>TRBJ2-3|TRBV6-5|NA|TRBD2
TGTGCCAGCAGGTTCGGGGGGGTCACAGATACGCAGTATTTT
CASRFGGVTDTQYF
>TRBJ2-1|TRBV7-8|NA|TRBD1
TGTGCCAGCAGCTTCGAGGGACAGGGGGACAATGAGCAGTTCTTC
CASSFEGQGDNEQFF
>TRBJ2-3|TRBV28|NA|NA
TGTGCCAGCTTGGGGGCCCAGGGGTATACGCAGTATTTT
CASLGAQGYTQYF
>TRBJ1-2|TRBV6-4|NA|TRBD1
TGTGCCAGCAGTCGGACAGGGGGCGGTGGCTACACCTTC
CASSRTGGGGYTF
>TRBJ2-5|TRBV5-5|once|TRBD2
TGTGCCAGCAGCTACCAGCGGGGGGTGCGAGAGACCCAGTACTTC
CASSYQRGVRETQYF
>TRBJ2-1|TRBV5-6|NA|TRBD1
TGTGCCAGCAGCCAGACAGGGTTTGGCTACAATGAGCAGTTCTTC
CASSQTGFGYNEQFF
>TRBJ2-3|TRBV7-6|NA|NA
TGTGCCAGCAGCCAAACCGGGGTCGGGGGAGGCGTCGCAGATACGCAGTATTTT
CASSQTGVGGGVADTQYF